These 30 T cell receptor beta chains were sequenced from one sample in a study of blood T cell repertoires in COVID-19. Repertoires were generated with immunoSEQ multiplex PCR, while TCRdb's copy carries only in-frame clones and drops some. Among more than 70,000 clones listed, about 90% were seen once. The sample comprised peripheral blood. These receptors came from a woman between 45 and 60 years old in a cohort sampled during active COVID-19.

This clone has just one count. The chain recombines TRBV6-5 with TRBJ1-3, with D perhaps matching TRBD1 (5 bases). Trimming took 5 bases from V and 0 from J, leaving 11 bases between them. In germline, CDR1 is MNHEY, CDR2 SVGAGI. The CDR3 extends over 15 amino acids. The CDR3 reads CASSLQTGSGNTIYF. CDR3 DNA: TGTGCCAGCAGTCTTCAAACAGGCTCTGGAAACACCATATATTTT.

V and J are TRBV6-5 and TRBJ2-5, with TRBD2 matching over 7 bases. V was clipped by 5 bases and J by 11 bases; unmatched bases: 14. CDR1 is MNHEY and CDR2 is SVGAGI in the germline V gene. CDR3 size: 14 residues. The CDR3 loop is CASSRAAAGDLQYF. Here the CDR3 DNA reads TGTGCCAGCAGTCGTGCGGCCGCGGGGGACCTGCAGTACTTC.

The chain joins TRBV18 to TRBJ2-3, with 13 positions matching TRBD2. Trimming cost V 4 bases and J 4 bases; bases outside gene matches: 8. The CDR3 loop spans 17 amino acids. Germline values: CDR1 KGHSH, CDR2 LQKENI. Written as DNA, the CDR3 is TGTGCCAGCTCACGGACTAGCGGGAGTCTCATTGCAGATACGCAGTATTTT. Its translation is CASSRTSGSLIADTQYF.

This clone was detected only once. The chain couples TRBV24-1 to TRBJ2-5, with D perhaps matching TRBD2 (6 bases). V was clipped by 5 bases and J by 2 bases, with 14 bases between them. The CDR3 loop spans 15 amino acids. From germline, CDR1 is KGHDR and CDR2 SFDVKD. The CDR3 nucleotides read TGTGCCACCAGTGGGGGGGACGGATCACAAGAGACCCAGTACTTC. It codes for CATSGGDGSQETQYF.

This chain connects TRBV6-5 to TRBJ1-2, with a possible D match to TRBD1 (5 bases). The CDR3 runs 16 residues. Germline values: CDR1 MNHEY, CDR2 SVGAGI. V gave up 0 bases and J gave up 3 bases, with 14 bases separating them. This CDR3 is CASSYSEQGLDYGYTF. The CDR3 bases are TGTGCCAGCAGTTACTCGGAGCAGGGCCTAGACTATGGCTACACCTTC.

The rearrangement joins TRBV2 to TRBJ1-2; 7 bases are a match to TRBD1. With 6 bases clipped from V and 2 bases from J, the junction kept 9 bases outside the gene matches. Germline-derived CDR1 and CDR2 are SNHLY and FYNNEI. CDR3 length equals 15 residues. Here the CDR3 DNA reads TGTGCCAGCAGGCGCACAGGGGTTGTAAACTATGGCTACACCTTC. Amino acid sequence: CASRRTGVVNYGYTF.

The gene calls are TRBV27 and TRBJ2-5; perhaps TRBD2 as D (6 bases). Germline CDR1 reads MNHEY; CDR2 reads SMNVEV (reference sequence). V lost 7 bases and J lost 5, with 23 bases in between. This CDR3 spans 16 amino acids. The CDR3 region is CASTSWDGGGWETQYF. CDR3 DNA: TGTGCCAGCACCTCCTGGGACGGGGGAGGTTGGGAGACCCAGTACTTC.

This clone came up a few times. The CDR3 sequence is CASSYGAATEAFF. CDR3 nucleotides: TGTGCCAGCAGTTACGGGGCGGCTACTGAAGCTTTCTTT. The chain uses TRBV6-6 and TRBJ1-1; perhaps TRBD1 as D (5 bases). Germline CDR1 is MNHNY and CDR2 is SVGAGI (reference sequence). The CDR3 runs to 13 residues. The V end lost 2 bases, the J end lost 5 bases, and 9 bases lay between the germline ends.

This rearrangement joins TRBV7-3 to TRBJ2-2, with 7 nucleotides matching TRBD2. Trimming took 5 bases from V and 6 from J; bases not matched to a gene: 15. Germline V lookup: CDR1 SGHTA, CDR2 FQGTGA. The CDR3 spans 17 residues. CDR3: CASSTSSGREAAGELFF. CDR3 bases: TGTGCCAGCAGCACATCCTCGGGACGGGAGGCGGCCGGGGAGCTGTTTTTT.

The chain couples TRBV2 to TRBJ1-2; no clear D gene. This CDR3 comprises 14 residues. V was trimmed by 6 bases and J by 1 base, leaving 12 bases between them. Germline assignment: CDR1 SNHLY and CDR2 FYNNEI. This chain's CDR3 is CASSQGRVNYGYTF. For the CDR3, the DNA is TGTGCCAGCAGCCAAGGGAGAGTTAACTATGGCTACACCTTC.

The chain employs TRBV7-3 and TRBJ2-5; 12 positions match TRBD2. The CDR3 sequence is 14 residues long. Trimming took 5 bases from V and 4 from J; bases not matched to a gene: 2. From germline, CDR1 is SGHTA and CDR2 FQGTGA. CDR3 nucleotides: TGTGCCAGCAGCACGGGACTAGCGGGAGAGACCCAGTACTTC. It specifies CASSTGLAGETQYF.

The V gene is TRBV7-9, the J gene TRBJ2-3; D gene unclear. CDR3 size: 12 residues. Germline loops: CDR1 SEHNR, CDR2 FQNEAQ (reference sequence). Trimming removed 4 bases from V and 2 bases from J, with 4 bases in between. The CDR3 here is CASSSNTDTQYF. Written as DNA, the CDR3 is TGTGCCAGCAGCTCAAACACAGATACGCAGTATTTT.

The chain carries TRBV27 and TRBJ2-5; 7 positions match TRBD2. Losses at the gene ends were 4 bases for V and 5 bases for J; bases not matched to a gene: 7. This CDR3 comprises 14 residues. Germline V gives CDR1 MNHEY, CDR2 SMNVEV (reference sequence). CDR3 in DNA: TGTGCCAGCAGTTCGGGACTGGGAGGGGAGACCCAGTACTTC. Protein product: CASSSGLGGETQYF.

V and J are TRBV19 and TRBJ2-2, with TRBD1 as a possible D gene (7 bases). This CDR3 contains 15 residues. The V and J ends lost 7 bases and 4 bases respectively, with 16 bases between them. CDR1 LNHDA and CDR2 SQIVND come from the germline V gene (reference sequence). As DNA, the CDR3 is TGTGCCAGTATGCCCAGACAGGGAGGCACCGGGGAGCTGTTTTTT. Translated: CASMPRQGGTGELFF.

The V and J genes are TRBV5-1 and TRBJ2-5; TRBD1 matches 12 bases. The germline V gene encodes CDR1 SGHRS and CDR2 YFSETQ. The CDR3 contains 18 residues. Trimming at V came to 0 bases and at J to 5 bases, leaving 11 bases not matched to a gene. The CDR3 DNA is TGCGCCAGCAGCTTGGGGATTCGAACCGGGACAGGGGGCGAGACCCAGTACTTC. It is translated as CASSLGIRTGTGGETQYF.

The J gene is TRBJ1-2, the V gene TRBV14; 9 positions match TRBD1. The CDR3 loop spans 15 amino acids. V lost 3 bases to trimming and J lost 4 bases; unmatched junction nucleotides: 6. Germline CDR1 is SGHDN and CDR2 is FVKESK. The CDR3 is CASSHPGTGIYGYTF. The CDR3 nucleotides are TGTGCCAGCAGCCACCCAGGGACAGGGATCTATGGCTACACCTTC.

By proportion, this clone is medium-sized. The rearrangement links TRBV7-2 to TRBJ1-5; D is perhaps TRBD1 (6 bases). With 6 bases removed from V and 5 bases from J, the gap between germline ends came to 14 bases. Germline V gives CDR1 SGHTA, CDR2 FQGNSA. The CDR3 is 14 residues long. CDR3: CASRYRVGDQPQHF. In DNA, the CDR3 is TGTGCCAGCAGGTACAGGGTGGGGGATCAGCCCCAGCATTTT.

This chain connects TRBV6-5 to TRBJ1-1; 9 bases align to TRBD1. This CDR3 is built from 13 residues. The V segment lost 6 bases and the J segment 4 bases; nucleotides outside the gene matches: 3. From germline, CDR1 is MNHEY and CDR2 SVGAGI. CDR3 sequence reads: CASRGTGITEAFF. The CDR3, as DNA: TGTGCCAGCAGGGGGACAGGGATCACTGAAGCTTTCTTT.

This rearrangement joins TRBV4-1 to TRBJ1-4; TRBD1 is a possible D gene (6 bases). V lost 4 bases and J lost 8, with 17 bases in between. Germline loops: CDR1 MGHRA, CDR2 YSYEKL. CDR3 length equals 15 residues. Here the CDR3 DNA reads TGCGCCAGCAGCCGACAGACAGGCTCGATAGAAAAACTGTTTTTT. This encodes CASSRQTGSIEKLFF.

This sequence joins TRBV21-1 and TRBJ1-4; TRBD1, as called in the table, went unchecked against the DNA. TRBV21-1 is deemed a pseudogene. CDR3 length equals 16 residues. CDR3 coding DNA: TGTGCCAGCAGCAAAGATTCAGGGTCGGTAAATGAAAAACTGTTTTTT. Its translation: CASSKDSGSVNEKLFF.

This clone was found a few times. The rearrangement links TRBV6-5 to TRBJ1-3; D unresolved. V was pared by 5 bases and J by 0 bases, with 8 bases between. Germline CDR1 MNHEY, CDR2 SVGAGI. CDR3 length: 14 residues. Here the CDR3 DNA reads TGTGCCAGCAGTACAGAATCCTCTGGAAACACCATATATTTT. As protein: CASSTESSGNTIYF.

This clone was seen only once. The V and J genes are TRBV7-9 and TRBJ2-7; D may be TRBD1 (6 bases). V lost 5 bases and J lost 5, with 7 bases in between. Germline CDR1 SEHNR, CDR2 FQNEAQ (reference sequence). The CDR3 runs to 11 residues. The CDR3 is CASSHRDEQYF. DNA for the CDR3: TGTGCCAGCAGCCACAGGGACGAGCAGTACTTC.

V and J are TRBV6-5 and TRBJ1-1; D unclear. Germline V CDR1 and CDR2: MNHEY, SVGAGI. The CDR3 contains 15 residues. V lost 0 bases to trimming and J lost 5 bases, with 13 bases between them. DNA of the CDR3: TGTGCCAGCAGTTACTCTTCCCAACGAGGGACTGAAGCTTTCTTT. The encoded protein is CASSYSSQRGTEAFF.

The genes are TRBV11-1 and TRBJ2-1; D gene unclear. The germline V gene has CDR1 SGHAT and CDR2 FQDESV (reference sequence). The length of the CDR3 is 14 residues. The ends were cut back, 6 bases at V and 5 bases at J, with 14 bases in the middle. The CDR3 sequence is CASSPKYSNNEQFF. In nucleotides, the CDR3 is TGTGCCAGCAGTCCTAAATACTCGAACAATGAGCAGTTCTTC.

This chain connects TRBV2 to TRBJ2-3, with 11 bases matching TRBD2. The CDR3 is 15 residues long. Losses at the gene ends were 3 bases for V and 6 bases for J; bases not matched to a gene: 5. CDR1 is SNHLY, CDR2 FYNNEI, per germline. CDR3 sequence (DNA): TGTGCCAGCAGTGACCTAGCGGGAGGCATGGATACGCAGTATTTT. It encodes CASSDLAGGMDTQYF.

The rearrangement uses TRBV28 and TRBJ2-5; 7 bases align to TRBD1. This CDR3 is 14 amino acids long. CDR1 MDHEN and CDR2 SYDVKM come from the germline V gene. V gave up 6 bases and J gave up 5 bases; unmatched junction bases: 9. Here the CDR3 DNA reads TGTGCCAGCAGCCTGACAGGGCCGGGGGAGACCCAGTACTTC. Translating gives CASSLTGPGETQYF.

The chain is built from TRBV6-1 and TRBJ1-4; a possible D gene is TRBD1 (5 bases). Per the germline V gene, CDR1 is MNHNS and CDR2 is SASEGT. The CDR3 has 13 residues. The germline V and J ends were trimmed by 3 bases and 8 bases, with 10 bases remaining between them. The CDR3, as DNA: TGTGCCAGCAGTGAGGGACTGTTGGAAAAACTGTTTTTT. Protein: CASSEGLLEKLFF.

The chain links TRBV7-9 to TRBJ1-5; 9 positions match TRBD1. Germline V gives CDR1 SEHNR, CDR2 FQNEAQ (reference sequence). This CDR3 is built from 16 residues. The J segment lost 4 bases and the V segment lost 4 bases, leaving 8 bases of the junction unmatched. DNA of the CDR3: TGTGCCAGCAGCTCCCCCGGGGACAGGGCTAATCAGCCCCAGCATTTT. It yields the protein CASSSPGDRANQPQHF.

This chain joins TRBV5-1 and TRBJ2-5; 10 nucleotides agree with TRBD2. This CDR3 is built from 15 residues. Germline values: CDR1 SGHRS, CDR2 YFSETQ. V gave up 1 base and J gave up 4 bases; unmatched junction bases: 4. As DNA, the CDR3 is TGCGCCAGCAGCTTGAGGAGCGGGAGGGGAGAGACCCAGTACTTC. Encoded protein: CASSLRSGRGETQYF.

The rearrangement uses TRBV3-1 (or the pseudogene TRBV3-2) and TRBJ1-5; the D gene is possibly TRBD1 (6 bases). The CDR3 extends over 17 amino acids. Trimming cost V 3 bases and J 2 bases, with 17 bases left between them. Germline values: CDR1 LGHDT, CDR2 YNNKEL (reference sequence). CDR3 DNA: TGTGCCAGCAGCCAGGGGATCCGGGGGGCGCGCAATCAGCCCCAGCATTTT. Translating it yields CASSQGIRGARNQPQHF.